One sample yielded the 2 T cell receptor beta chains listed below, sequenced in a study of CXCR3-negative and CXCR3-positive naive CD8 T cells. Each TRB cDNA library was prepared by 5' RACE (with UMI labels). One entry per CDR3 protein, without DNA, is what TCRdb gives after re-calling the 5' RACE reads. The sample data list around 140,000 distinct CDR3 sequences. Sequences were obtained from naive CXCR3- CD8+ T cells from blood. The subset was: CD45RO-CCR7+CD27+CD95- naive CD8+ T cells lacking CXCR3 (TNR3-). These receptors were taken from a human donor in good health. Some clones in this sample may be carry-over from other donors' samples.

This chain connects TRBV6-5 to TRBJ2-2; lacking DNA, the TRBD2 call made by TCRdb goes unchecked. CDR1 is MNHEY, CDR2 SVGAGI, per germline. The CDR3 sequence is 17 residues long. The CDR3 sequence: CASSWESRAANTGELFF.

V and J are TRBV9 and TRBJ1-1. Germline V gene data show CDR1 as SGDLS and CDR2 as YYNGEE. The CDR3 spans 13 residues. The CDR3: CASSSPGGVTAFF.